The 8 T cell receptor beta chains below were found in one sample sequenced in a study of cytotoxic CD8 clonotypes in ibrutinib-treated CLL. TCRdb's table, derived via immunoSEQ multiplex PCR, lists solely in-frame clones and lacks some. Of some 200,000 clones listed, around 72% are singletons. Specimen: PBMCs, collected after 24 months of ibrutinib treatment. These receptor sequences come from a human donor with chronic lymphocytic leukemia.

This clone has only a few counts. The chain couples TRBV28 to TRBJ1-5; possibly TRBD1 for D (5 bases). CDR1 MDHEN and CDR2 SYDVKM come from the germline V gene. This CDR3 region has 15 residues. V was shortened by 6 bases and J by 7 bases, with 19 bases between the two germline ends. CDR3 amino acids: CASSLGGTSKQPQHF. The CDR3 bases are TGTGCCAGCAGCCTTGGGGGGACCTCCAAGCAGCCCCAGCATTTT.

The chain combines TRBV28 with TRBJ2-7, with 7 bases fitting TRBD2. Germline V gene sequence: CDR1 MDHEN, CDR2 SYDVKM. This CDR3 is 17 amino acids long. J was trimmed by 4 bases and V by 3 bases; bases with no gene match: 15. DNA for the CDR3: TGTGCCAGCAGTTTTCGCGGGAGTAGTTTATTTAGGTACGAGCAGTACTTC. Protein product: CASSFRGSSLFRYEQYF.

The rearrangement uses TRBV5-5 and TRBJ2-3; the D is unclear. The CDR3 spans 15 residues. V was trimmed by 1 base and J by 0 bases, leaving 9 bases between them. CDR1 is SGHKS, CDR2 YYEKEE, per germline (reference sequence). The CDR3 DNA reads TGTGCCAGCAGCTTGACAGTCTCTAGCACAGATACGCAGTATTTT. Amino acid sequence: CASSLTVSSTDTQYF.

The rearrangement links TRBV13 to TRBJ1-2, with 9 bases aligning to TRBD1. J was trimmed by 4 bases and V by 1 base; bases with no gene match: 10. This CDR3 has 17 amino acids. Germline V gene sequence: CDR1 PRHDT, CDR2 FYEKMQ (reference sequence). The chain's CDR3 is CASSLAQKQGAGYGYTF. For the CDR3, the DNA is TGTGCCAGCAGCTTAGCCCAAAAACAGGGGGCGGGCTATGGCTACACCTTC.

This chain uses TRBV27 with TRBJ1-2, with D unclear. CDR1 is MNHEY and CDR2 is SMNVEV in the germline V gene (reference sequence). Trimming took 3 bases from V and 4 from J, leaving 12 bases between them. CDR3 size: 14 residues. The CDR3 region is CASSFRGNVYGYTF. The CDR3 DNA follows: TGTGCCAGCAGTTTCCGGGGAAACGTCTATGGCTACACCTTC.

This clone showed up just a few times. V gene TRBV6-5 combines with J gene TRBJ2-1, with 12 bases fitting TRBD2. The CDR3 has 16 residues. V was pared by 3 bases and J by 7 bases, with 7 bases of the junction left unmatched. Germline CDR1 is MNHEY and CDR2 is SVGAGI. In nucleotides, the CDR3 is TGTGCCAGCAGTTATTCGACTAGCGGGAGATATAATGAGCAGTTCTTC. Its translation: CASSYSTSGRYNEQFF.

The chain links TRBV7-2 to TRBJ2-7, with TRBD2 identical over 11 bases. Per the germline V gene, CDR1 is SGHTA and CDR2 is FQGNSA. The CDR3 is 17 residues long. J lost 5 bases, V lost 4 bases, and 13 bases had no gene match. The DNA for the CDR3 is TGTGCCAGCAGCTCAGCCTTTAGCGGGAGGGACGTCCACGAGCAGTACTTC. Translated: CASSSAFSGRDVHEQYF.

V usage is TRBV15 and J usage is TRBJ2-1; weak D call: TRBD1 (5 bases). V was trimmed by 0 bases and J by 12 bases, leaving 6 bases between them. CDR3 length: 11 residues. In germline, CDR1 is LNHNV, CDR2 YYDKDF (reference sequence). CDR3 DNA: TGTGCCACCAGCAGAGATCAGGGGCAGTTCTTC. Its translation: CATSRDQGQFF.